The present TCR beta chain was sequenced within a study of blood T cell repertoires in COVID-19. Sequenced by immunoSEQ multiplex PCR; TCRdb stores in-frame clones only, minus some. This sample has about 160,000 clones, with approximately 81% found just once. Between the trimmed V and J ends, which lost 5 bases and 8 bases, there was a span of 15 bases. CDR1 is MNHEY and CDR2 is SVGAGI in the germline V gene. This CDR3 is built from 13 residues. This chain joins TRBV6-5 and TRBJ1-2; a possible D gene is TRBD1 (6 bases). Sample: peripheral blood. This TCR derives from a human donor with acute or convalescent COVID-19. The donor label of this sample is uncertain. CDR3 region: CASSPGGRGGYTF. The DNA for the CDR3 is TGTGCCAGCAGTCCCGGGGGGCGGGGCGGCTACACCTTC.